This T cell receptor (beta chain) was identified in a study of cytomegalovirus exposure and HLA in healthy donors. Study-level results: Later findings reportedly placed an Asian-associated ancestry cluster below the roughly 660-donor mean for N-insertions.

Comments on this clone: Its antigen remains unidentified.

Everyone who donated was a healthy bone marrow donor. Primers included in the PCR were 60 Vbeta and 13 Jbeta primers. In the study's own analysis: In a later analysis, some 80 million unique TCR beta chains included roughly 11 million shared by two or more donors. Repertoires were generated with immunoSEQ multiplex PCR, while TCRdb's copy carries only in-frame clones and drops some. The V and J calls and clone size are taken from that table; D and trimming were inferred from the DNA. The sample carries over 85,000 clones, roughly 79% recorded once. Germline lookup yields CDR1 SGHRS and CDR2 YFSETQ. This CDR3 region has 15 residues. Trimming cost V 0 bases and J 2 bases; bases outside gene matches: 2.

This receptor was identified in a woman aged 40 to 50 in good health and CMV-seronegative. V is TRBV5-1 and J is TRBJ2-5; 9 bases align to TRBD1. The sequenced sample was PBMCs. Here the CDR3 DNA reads TGCGCCAGCAGCTTGGGACAGGGGGTTCAAGAGACCCAGTACTTC. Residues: CASSLGQGVQETQYF.